This T cell receptor beta chain was documented in a study of Ad26.COV2.S vaccination and SARS-CoV-2 variants. The length of the CDR3 is 14 residues. Trimming left V 6 bases short and J 5 bases short, with 16 bases between. Germline V gives CDR1 MNHEY, CDR2 SMNVEV (reference sequence). Sequencing was performed with immunoSEQ multiplex PCR; in TCRdb, only in-frame clones are kept and a portion is missing. The sample yields 350,000 to 450,000 clones, roughly nine tenths seen once. The sequence came from a human donor who had recovered from COVID-19. The specimen comprised peripheral blood, sampled after recovery from COVID-19. This chain joins TRBV27 and TRBJ2-5; tentatively, D is TRBD1 (5 bases). Here the CDR3 DNA reads TGTGCCAGCAGGGGGCTCCAATTCGGGGAGACCCAGTACTTC. It specifies CASRGLQFGETQYF.